These 6 T cell receptor beta chains were all obtained from the same sample, sequenced in a study of T cells in women clearing cervical HPV infection. Data came from immunoSEQ multiplex PCR; TCRdb stores just in-frame clones and leaves some out. The listing contains about 28,000 clones. The specimen sequenced was blood buffy coat. Every receptor here comes from a woman between 18 and 70 years old with a cervical HPV16 infection that either progressed to CIN3+ or cleared (not recorded which).

The CDR3 DNA, read in part, is TGCAGCGTTTACAGGAGCCCCCAAGAGACG. It codes for CSVYRSPQET. The entire CDR3 protein reads CSVYRSPQETQYF. The genes are TRBV29-1 and TRBJ2-3; D possibly corresponds to TRBD1 (5 bases). The read ends 3 residues before the CDR3 terminus; that terminus is restored from the germline J gene. CDR1 and CDR2 from the germline V gene are SQVTM and ANQGSEA. There are 13 residues in the CDR3.

Regarding this clone: The read ends 3 residues early relative to the CDR3; the germline J gene fills the gap. This rearrangement joins TRBV19 to TRBJ1-2; 9 positions agree with TRBD1. The trim removed 3 bases at V and 4 bases at J, leaving 6 bases unmatched. The germline gives CDR1 LNHDA, CDR2 SQIVND (reference sequence). The CDR3 has 15 residues. Incomplete CDR3 DNA: TGTGCCAGTAGTATGGACAGGGGAGGTAGCTATGGC. This translates into CASSMDRGGSYG. The CDR3 reads in full as CASSMDRGGSYGYTF.

On this clone: Read sequence stops 3 residues before the CDR3 end, and the germline J gene provides the missing end. The rearrangement uses TRBV7-3 and TRBJ2-1; D may be TRBD2 (6 bases). In germline, CDR1 is SGHTA, CDR2 FQGTGA. The CDR3 length is 15 residues. Trimming left V 4 bases short and J 2 bases short, with 12 bases between. CDR3 in amino acids: CASSSTRRPYNEQFF. The DNA read from the CDR3 is TGTGCCAGCAGCTCGACTAGACGGCCCTACAATGAG.

The CDR3 DNA, read in part, is TGTGCCAGCAGCTCGTTAGCGGGAGATATTGAG. This codes for CASSSLAGDIE. The entire CDR3 reads CASSSLAGDIEQFF. V and J are TRBV7-3 and TRBJ2-1, with 9 bases aligning to TRBD2. The read ends 3 residues before the CDR3 terminus; that terminus is restored from the germline J gene. There are 14 residues in the CDR3. V lost 4 bases and J lost 9; bases outside the gene matches: 7. From germline, CDR1 is SGHTA and CDR2 FQGTGA.

With regard to this clone: The observed sequence ends 3 residues before the CDR3 terminus, with the missing tail filled in from the germline J gene. The chain recombines TRBV7-9 with TRBJ2-3, with 9 bases identical to TRBD1. The CDR3 loop spans 14 amino acids. Looked up from germline, CDR1 is SEHNR and CDR2 is FQNEAQ (reference sequence). CDR3 bases read: TGTGCCAGCAGCCCGGACAGGGGCCAAGAGACG. Its protein product is CASSPDRGQET. The full CDR3 reads CASSPDRGQETQYF.

To note about this clone: From the germline J gene comes the end of the CDR3, since the read stops 3 residues before it. The rearrangement joins TRBV6-2 or TRBV6-3 to TRBJ2-3; TRBD2 might be the D (7 bases). Looked up from germline, CDR1 is MNHEY and CDR2 is SVGEGT. The V end was cut by 6 bases, the J end by 5 bases, with 18 bases between. The CDR3 runs to 15 residues. CDR3 DNA (partial): TGTGCCAGCAGGGAGGGGGGGCAAGGAAGAGATACG. Translated: CASREGGQGRDT. The whole CDR3 sequence reads CASREGGQGRDTQYF.